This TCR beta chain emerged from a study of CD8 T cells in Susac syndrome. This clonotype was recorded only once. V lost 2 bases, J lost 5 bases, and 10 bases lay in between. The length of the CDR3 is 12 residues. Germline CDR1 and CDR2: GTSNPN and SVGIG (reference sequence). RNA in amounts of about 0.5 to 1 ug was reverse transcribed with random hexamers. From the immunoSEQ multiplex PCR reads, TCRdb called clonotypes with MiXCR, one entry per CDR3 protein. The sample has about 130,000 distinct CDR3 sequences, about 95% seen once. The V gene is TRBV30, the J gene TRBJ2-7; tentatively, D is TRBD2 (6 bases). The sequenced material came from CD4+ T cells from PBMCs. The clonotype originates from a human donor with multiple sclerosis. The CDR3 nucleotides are TGTGCCTGGAGTCCGGGAGTCGACGAGCAGTACTTC. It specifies CAWSPGVDEQYF. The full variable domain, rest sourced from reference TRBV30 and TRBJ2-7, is SQTIHQWPATLVQPVGSPLSLECTVEGTSNPNLYWYRQAAGRGLQLLFYSVGIGQISSEVPQNLSASRPQDRQFILSSKKLLLSDSGFYLCAWSPGVDEQYFGPGTRLTVT.